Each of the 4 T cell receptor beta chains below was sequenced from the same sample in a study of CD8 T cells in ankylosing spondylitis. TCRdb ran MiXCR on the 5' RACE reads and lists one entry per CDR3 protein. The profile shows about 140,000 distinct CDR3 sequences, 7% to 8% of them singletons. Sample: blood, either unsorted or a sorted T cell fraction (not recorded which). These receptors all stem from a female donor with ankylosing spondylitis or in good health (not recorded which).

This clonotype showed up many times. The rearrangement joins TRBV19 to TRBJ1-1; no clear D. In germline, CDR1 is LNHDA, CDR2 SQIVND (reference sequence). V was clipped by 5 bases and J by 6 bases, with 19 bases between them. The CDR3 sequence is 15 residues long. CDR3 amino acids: CASSSFPGEVAEAFF. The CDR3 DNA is TGTGCCAGTAGTTCATTTCCGGGAGAAGTGGCTGAAGCTTTCTTT.

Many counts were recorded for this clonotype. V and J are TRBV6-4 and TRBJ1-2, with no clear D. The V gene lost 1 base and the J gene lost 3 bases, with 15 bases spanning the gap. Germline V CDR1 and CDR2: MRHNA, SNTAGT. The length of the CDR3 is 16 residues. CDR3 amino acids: CASSDYTSRRDYGYTF. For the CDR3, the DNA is TGTGCCAGCAGTGACTATACATCGAGGAGGGACTATGGCTACACCTTC.

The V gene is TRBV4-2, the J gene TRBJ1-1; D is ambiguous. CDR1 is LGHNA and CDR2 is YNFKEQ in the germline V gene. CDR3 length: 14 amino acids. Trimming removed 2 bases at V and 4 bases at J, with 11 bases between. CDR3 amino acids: CASSQNAGPTEAFF. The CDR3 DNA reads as TGTGCCAGCAGCCAAAACGCAGGACCCACTGAAGCTTTCTTT.

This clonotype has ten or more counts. The CDR3 DNA reads TGTGCCAGCAGTGAAGGGCAGATCTATGGCTACACCTTC. It codes for CASSEGQIYGYTF. The chain uses TRBV6-1 and TRBJ1-2; D not certain. This CDR3 is built from 13 residues. Germline V gives CDR1 MNHNS, CDR2 SASEGT. The V and J ends lost 1 base and 4 bases respectively, with 7 bases between them.